This T cell receptor beta chain appears in the sequencing data of a study of T cells expressing NK-cell markers. Study-level background: The TCR beta repertoires were obtained from sorted CD3+CD56+NKG2C+, CD3+CD56+NKG2C- and CD3+CD56-NKG2C+ T cells. The sequencing cohort of eight donors included seven HCMV-seropositive individuals and one seronegative individual.

A 5'RACE template switching approach incorporating UMIs was used to make TCR beta cDNA. TCRdb reprocessed the 5' RACE reads and stores each CDR3 protein as one record, lacking DNA. This sample's table has roughly 15,000 distinct CDR3 sequences. The CDR3 extends over 14 amino acids. Germline V CDR1 and CDR2: SGHVS, FQNEAQ. The sample consisted of blood T cells: a sorted CD56 or NKG2C T cell subset, CD4+ or CD8+ T cells, or bulk PBMC T cells (not recorded which). The TCR comes from a man between 18 and 69 years old in good health. V usage is TRBV7-8 and J usage is TRBJ2-7; with no DNA, the TCRdb D assignment of TRBD1 cannot be verified. CDR3 protein: CASSSRTGSYEQYF.